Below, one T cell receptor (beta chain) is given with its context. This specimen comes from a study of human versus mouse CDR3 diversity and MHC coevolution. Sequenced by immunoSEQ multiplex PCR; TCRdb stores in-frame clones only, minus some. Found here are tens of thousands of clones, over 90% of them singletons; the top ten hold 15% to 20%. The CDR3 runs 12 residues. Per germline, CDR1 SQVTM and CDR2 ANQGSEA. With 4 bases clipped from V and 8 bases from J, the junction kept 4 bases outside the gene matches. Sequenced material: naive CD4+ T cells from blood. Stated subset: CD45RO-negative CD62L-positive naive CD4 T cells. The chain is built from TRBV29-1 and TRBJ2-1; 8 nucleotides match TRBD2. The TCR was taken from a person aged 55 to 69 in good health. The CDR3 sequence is CSVASGSYEQFF. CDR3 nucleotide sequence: TGCAGCGTTGCCAGCGGGAGTTATGAGCAGTTCTTC.